Below, 27 T cell receptor beta chains from the same sample are listed, as sequenced in a study of blood T cells in healthy people across ages. With a J-beta primer mix and a sample-barcoded 5' primer, a second PCR ran roughly 6 to 11 cycles. Each CDR3 protein gets one entry after TCRdb re-called the 5' RACE reads with MiXCR. The table records around 990,000 distinct CDR3 sequences, around two fifths of them present only once. What was sequenced was blood. The receptors come from a man in his late teens or twenties in good health.

The gene calls are TRBV20-1 and TRBJ2-3; D ambiguous. Germline CDR1 and CDR2: DFQATT and SNEGSKA (reference sequence). Trimming took 0 bases from V and 12 from J, leaving 16 bases between them. The CDR3 is made up of 13 amino acids. CDR3 sequence: CSAREGSERIQYF. The CDR3 DNA reads TGCAGTGCTAGAGAGGGGTCAGAACGGATCCAGTATTTT.

This sequence joins TRBV5-5 and TRBJ1-2; no clear D. V was pared by 2 bases and J by 4 bases, with 6 bases between. The length of the CDR3 is 12 residues. The germline gives CDR1 SGHKS, CDR2 YYEKEE (reference sequence). The CDR3 sequence: CASSFVSYGYTF. The CDR3 nucleotides read TGTGCCAGCAGCTTCGTGAGCTATGGCTACACCTTC.

This clonotype appeared a few times. The chain joins TRBV18 to TRBJ2-7, with TRBD2 as a possible D gene (6 bases). V was shortened by 2 bases and J by 2 bases, with 7 bases between the two germline ends. Germline lookup yields CDR1 KGHSH and CDR2 LQKENI. The CDR3 consists of 13 residues. This CDR3 reads CASSPAGTYEQYF. DNA for the CDR3: TGTGCCAGCTCACCAGCGGGGACCTACGAGCAGTACTTC.

The chain couples TRBV2 to TRBJ2-7; the D gene is possibly TRBD1 (5 bases). Trimming stripped 1 base from V and 5 bases from J, with 9 bases between. CDR1 is SNHLY and CDR2 is FYNNEI in the germline V gene. The CDR3 has 13 amino acids. CDR3 residues: CASSEDRSNEQYF. In DNA form, the CDR3 reads TGTGCCAGCAGTGAAGACAGGAGCAACGAGCAGTACTTC. Full variable domain (outside the CDR3, taken from reference TRBV2 and TRBJ2-7): EPEVTQTPSHQVTQMGQEVILRCVPISNHLYFYWYRQILGQKVEFLVSFYNNEISEKSEIFDDQFSVERPDGSNFTLKIRSTKLEDSAMYFCASSEDRSNEQYFGPGTRLTVT.

This clonotype has a handful of counts. The chain joins TRBV28 to TRBJ1-6; a weak D match, TRBD1 (5 bases). The V gene lost 6 bases and the J gene lost 12 bases, with 18 bases spanning the gap. The V gene's germline CDR1 is MDHEN and CDR2 SYDVKM. CDR3 length: 14 residues. The CDR3 here is CASSSAGTTGPLHF. The DNA of the CDR3 is TGTGCCAGCAGCTCGGCCGGGACTACCGGACCCCTCCACTTT.

The rearrangement uses TRBV27 and TRBJ1-6; TRBD1 aligns across 8 bases. The CDR3 runs to 16 residues. The germline CDR1 and CDR2 sequences are MNHEY and SMNVEV (reference sequence). Germline trimming cut 5 bases from V and 10 bases from J; bases unmatched to any gene: 13. The CDR3 region is CASSLPQRQGYSPLHF. The CDR3 DNA reads TGTGCCAGCAGTCTCCCACAAAGACAGGGGTACTCACCCCTCCACTTT.

The rearrangement links TRBV4-2 to TRBJ1-3, with no clear D. The ends were cut back, 0 bases at V and 7 bases at J, with 10 bases in the middle. The CDR3 consists of 14 residues. The germline CDR1 and CDR2 sequences are LGHNA and YNFKEQ. CDR3 in amino acids: CASSQDVLGNTIYF. Written as DNA, the CDR3 is TGTGCCAGCAGCCAAGACGTCCTGGGGAACACCATATATTTT.

The chain employs TRBV6-6 and TRBJ2-1, with unresolved D. Per germline, CDR1 MNHNY and CDR2 SVGAGI (reference sequence). The ends were cut back, 10 bases at V and 6 bases at J, with 13 bases in the middle. This CDR3 spans 12 amino acids. The CDR3 sequence: CATGSLTNEQFF. The CDR3 bases are TGTGCCACCGGTTCGCTGACCAATGAGCAGTTCTTC.

The chain joins TRBV6-2 or TRBV6-3 to TRBJ2-5; D is possibly TRBD1 or TRBD2 (5 bases each). This CDR3 comprises 14 residues. V lost 4 bases, J lost 2 bases, and 11 bases lay in between. Germline V gene lookup returns CDR1 MNHEY and CDR2 SVGEGT. CDR3 residues: CASSWLAGQETQYF. CDR3 nucleotide sequence: TGTGCCAGCAGTTGGCTAGCAGGGCAAGAGACCCAGTACTTC.

The CDR3 DNA reads as TGCAGTGCTAGAGGGGGGTTCGTGGTCGGAGATACGCAGTATTTT. Residues: CSARGGFVVGDTQYF. The chain joins TRBV20-1 to TRBJ2-3; either TRBD1 or TRBD2 may supply D (5 bases each). This CDR3 spans 15 amino acids. V was trimmed by 1 base and J by 5 bases, leaving 16 bases between them. CDR1 and CDR2 from the germline V gene are DFQATT and SNEGSKA (reference sequence).

This clonotype was counted a single time. This sequence joins TRBV12-3 or TRBV12-4 and TRBJ1-5; 7 bases agree with TRBD1. The CDR3 runs to 16 residues. Trimming removed 3 bases from V and 2 bases from J; junction bases left unmatched: 7. The CDR3 coding sequence is TGTGCCAGCAGTTTCGCCCGGCAGGGGGGCAATCAGCCCCAGCATTTT. Residues: CASSFARQGGNQPQHF.

This clonotype was detected a few times. The V call is TRBV9, the J call TRBJ1-4; D unclear. V was pared by 3 bases and J by 4 bases, with 13 bases between. Germline lookup yields CDR1 SGDLS and CDR2 YYNGEE. The CDR3 has 15 residues. Here the CDR3 DNA reads TGTGCCAGCAGCGACGGACCGGGCGATAATGAAAAACTGTTTTTT. This codes for CASSDGPGDNEKLFF.

The chain combines TRBV28 with TRBJ2-7; TRBD1 is a possible D gene (6 bases). The J call may be faulty, since TRBJ2-5 better matches the DNA end. From germline, CDR1 is MDHEN and CDR2 SYDVKM. The CDR3 extends over 14 amino acids. As DNA, the CDR3 is TGTGCCAGCAGAATCACAGGGTTTCAAGAGACCCAGTACTTC. It encodes CASRITGFQETQYF.

The genes are TRBV6-5 and TRBJ1-2; D possibly corresponds to TRBD1 (6 bases). The CDR3 contains 15 residues. The ends were cut back, 5 bases at V and 4 bases at J, with 17 bases in the middle. From germline, CDR1 is MNHEY and CDR2 SVGAGI. CDR3 loop: CASSPGHPVGYGYTF. CDR3 DNA: TGTGCCAGCAGTCCGGGACACCCAGTTGGCTATGGCTACACCTTC.

As regards this clonotype: At one end the junction does not follow the germline gene, possibly because of a read error. The V and J genes are TRBV18 and TRBJ1-2, with D perhaps TRBD1 (5 bases). This CDR3 spans 15 amino acids. Germline lookup yields CDR1 KGHSH and CDR2 LQKENI. The CDR3 region is CTSSESGRQSYGYTF. The CDR3 DNA reads TGTACCAGCTCAGAATCGGGACGGCAAAGCTATGGCTACACCTTC.

The gene calls are TRBV20-1 and TRBJ1-5, with no clear D. Germline CDR1 DFQATT, CDR2 SNEGSKA (reference sequence). The CDR3 sequence is 14 residues long. V was clipped by 3 bases and J by 1 base, with 10 bases between them. The CDR3 DNA sequence: TGCAGTGCTAGTGAGGGCACAAGCAATCAGCCCCAGCATTTT. It is translated as CSASEGTSNQPQHF.

The rearrangement uses TRBV20-1 and TRBJ2-3; maybe TRBD2 (6 bases). The CDR3 loop spans 15 amino acids. V was cut by 1 base and J by 1 base, with 12 bases left in between. The germline V gene encodes CDR1 DFQATT and CDR2 SNEGSKA (reference sequence). In DNA, the CDR3 is TGCAGTGCTAGAGCATCGCGGGGCGGCACAGATACGCAGTATTTT. Encoded protein: CSARASRGGTDTQYF.

The chain employs TRBV12-3 or TRBV12-4 and TRBJ2-7; D unresolved. The CDR3 loop spans 15 amino acids. V was trimmed by 5 bases and J by 7 bases, leaving 21 bases between them. This chain's CDR3 is CASSLAVTRYNEQYF. The CDR3 coding sequence is TGTGCCAGCAGTCTGGCAGTGACACGCTACAATGAGCAGTACTTC.

The V call is TRBV4-1, the J call TRBJ2-7; D is ambiguous. CDR3 size: 15 residues. Germline CDR1 and CDR2: MGHRA and YSYEKL. Trimming took off 4 bases at V and 7 bases at J, with 20 bases between the two ends. DNA for the CDR3: TGCGCCAGCAGCCCAGAAAGAGGACCCTACAATGAGCAGTACTTC. The encoded protein is CASSPERGPYNEQYF.

A word on this clonotype: The CDR3 ends on some other residue instead of the conserved phenylalanine or tryptophan, so this is likely a read error. The V and J genes are TRBV10-3 and TRBJ2-1, with D hard to call. The CDR3 consists of 13 residues. Between the trimmed V and J ends, which lost 4 bases and 4 bases, there was a span of 8 bases. Germline V lookup: CDR1 ENHRY, CDR2 SYGVKD. DNA for the CDR3: TGTGCCATCAGTGCCACTCCGTACAATGAGCAGTTCGTC. Its protein product is CAISATPYNEQFV.

The CDR3 nucleotides read TGTGCCAGCAGCCTTACTCACAGGGGAGAAGCTTTCTTT. It codes for CASSLTHRGEAFF. The genes are TRBV6-2 or TRBV6-3 and TRBJ1-1; TRBD1 matches 7 bases. CDR1 is MNHEY and CDR2 is SVGEGT in the germline V gene. The CDR3 totals 13 residues. The V and J ends lost 6 bases and 8 bases, in that order; junction bases with no gene match: 9.

Here the CDR3 reads CSSRENNEQYF. The CDR3 DNA sequence: TGCAGCTCAAGAGAGAACAATGAGCAGTACTTC. The gene calls are TRBV29-1 and TRBJ2-5, with no clear D. The V gene lost 8 bases and the J gene lost 11 bases, with 18 bases spanning the gap. The CDR3 is made up of 11 amino acids. Germline CDR1 reads SQVTM; CDR2 reads ANQGSEA.

As concerns this clonotype: Just one base apart from a much larger clone, this may be a read error. The chain couples TRBV24-1 to TRBJ2-4, with 13 bases matching TRBD2. Trimming removed 3 bases from V and 13 bases from J; junction bases left unmatched: 8. Germline V lookup: CDR1 KGHDR, CDR2 SFDVKD. This CDR3 is 15 amino acids long. The CDR3 region is CATSDRTSGGNEQYF. The CDR3 nucleotides are TGTGCCACCAGTGATCGGACTAGCGGGGGTAATGAGCAGTACTTC.

The chain links TRBV5-5 to TRBJ2-7, with 10 bases fitting TRBD2. This CDR3 has 15 amino acids. J lost 3 bases, V lost 4 bases, and 7 bases had no gene match. Per the germline V gene, CDR1 is SGHKS and CDR2 is YYEKEE (reference sequence). CDR3 amino acids: CASSAGLAYGYEQYF. The CDR3 region has the DNA TGTGCCAGCAGCGCGGGACTAGCGTATGGCTACGAGCAGTACTTC.

This clonotype appeared many times. J is TRBJ1-2 and V is TRBV12-3 or TRBV12-4; D gene ambiguous. V was trimmed by 5 bases and J by 3 bases, leaving 10 bases between them. CDR3 length equals 13 residues. The CDR3 DNA reads as TGTGCCAGCAGTGAAGGGTCGCACTATGGCTACACCTTC. Amino acid sequence: CASSEGSHYGYTF.

The rearrangement uses TRBV9 and TRBJ2-1; maybe TRBD2 (5 bases). The ends were cut back, 3 bases at V and 7 bases at J, with 11 bases in the middle. The CDR3 extends over 13 amino acids. In germline, CDR1 is SGDLS, CDR2 YYNGEE. The CDR3 region is CASSGAEGNEQFF. The CDR3, as DNA: TGTGCCAGCAGCGGAGCGGAAGGGAATGAGCAGTTCTTC.

This clonotype was recorded a few times. The chain uses TRBV4-3 and TRBJ1-2; 8 positions agree with TRBD1. The length of the CDR3 is 17 residues. CDR1 is LGHNA, CDR2 YSLEER, per germline. The ends lost 5 bases at V and 6 bases at J; junction bases unmatched: 17. The CDR3 DNA reads as TGCGCCAGCAGCGCAACGACAGGGGCTAATCAAAACCATGGCTACACCTTC. This encodes CASSATTGANQNHGYTF.